Listed here is a single T cell receptor (beta chain). This sample was taken from a study of graft-versus-host responses after intestinal transplantation. Study outcomes and limitations: Some GvH clones appeared in ileal mucosa or blood before recipient bone marrow.

Using immunoSEQ multiplex PCR, the repertoire was profiled, and TCRdb retains in-frame clones only, with some absent. The data contain some 7,400 clones, 25% to 35% of them singletons. Responders labeled with CFSE (approximately 200,000) were plated with approximately 200,000 irradiated, violet-dye-labeled stimulators. This CDR3 is 17 amino acids long. The germline gives CDR1 MGHRA, CDR2 YSYEKL. V dropped 4 bases and J dropped 3; count of bases not matched to a gene: 7. This clonotype originated in a human patient who was an organ donor for intestinal transplantation. The rearrangement uses TRBV4-1 and TRBJ2-1; TRBD2 matches 12 bases. Sequenced material: alloreactive CD8+ T cells from a mixed lymphocyte reaction culture, taken before transplantation. Subset specified: CFSE-low proliferating T cells sorted from approximately six-day pre-transplant mixed lymphocyte reaction (GvH or HvG direction). CDR3 protein: CASSRAGLAGHYNEQFF. The CDR3 coding sequence is TGCGCCAGCAGCCGGGCCGGACTAGCGGGGCACTACAATGAGCAGTTCTTC.